This T cell receptor beta chain was retrieved from a study of OX40 agonist ivuxolimab in advanced cancers. As for the study in general: Every 2 weeks, ivuxolimab was infused into the patients intravenously at between 0.01 and 10 mg/kg. Melanoma, hepatocellular carcinoma, head and neck or renal cell cancer occurred in dose-escalation patients.

The CDR3 is made up of 20 amino acids. Looked up from germline, CDR1 is MRHNA and CDR2 is SNTAGT. With 0 bases removed from V and 0 bases from J, the gap between germline ends came to 23 bases. Autoimmune disease history or systemic immunosuppression excluded patients. Sequenced by immunoSEQ multiplex PCR; TCRdb stores in-frame clones only, minus some. This table holds roughly 60,000 clones, around 90% found once. The sequences come from CD4+ or CD8+ T cells sorted from blood, collected in a trial of the OX40 agonist ivuxolimab. The J gene is TRBJ1-1, the V gene TRBV6-4; D might be TRBD1 (6 bases). The sequence came from an adult with an advanced solid tumor such as melanoma, head and neck, liver or kidney cancer. The CDR3 sequence is CASSDSRPRDIPSMNTEAFF. The CDR3 nucleotides read TGTGCCAGCAGTGACTCTAGGCCCCGGGACATACCTTCCATGAACACTGAAGCTTTCTTT.